The rows below give T cell receptor beta chains drawn from one sample of a study of T cell responses to AZD1222 COVID-19 vaccine. The repertoire was sequenced with immunoSEQ multiplex PCR; TCRdb's copy has only in-frame clones and lacks some. The sample contains some 150,000 clones, 75% to 95% of which appear only once. The input for sequencing was peripheral blood, taken on day 0 of MenACWY control vaccination. The receptors originated from an adult in good health. Each CDR3 is given with its conserved first and last residue. Clone size appears in some rows only: once, few, many, or a class for an expanded clone.

cdr3_length j_call v_call clone_size cdr3_aa
14 TRBJ1-5 TRBV5-1 - CASSSGESNQPQHF
15 TRBJ1-1 TRBV10-3 - CAIRYGQGMNTEAFF
12 TRBJ2-1 TRBV4-1 - CASSQGASEQFF
14 TRBJ2-3 TRBV6-4 - CASSGSGTTDTQYF
16 TRBJ2-1 TRBV2 - CASTGTSGNTGNEQFF
11 TRBJ2-7 TRBV10-3 few CAISDYNQQYF
16 TRBJ2-1 TRBV7-9 - CASSLVPASGGNEQFF
16 TRBJ1-5 TRBV27 - CASSLGAEGSNQPQHF
14 TRBJ2-1 TRBV7-7 - CASSQGTSGNEQFF
15 TRBJ1-2 TRBV18 - CASSPPHSGVGGYTF
15 TRBJ2-1 TRBV6-5 once CASRSGTGPYNEQFF
15 TRBJ1-1 TRBV10-3 - CAIRTGILSNTEAFF
11 TRBJ2-5 TRBV12-3/TRBV12-4 - CASSFLETQYF
14 TRBJ1-2 TRBV28 - CASSLAGGLYGYTF
13 TRBJ2-2 TRBV7-6 - CASSWVDRGELFF
15 TRBJ1-2 TRBV5-8 - CASSRRTRRAGGYTF
12 TRBJ2-5 TRBV12-3/TRBV12-4 - CASKQGVGTQYF
16 TRBJ2-3 TRBV30 - CACNPAEYVYTDTQYF
14 TRBJ1-1 TRBV28 - CASSSLVSWTEAFF
13 TRBJ1-6 TRBV28 - CASRTGVGSPLHF
16 TRBJ1-5 TRBV19 - CASSARVGDSNQPQHF
14 TRBJ2-1 TRBV28 - CASSLTPLRPTGFF
17 TRBJ2-1 TRBV15 - CATSKGLAGVFRNEQFF
14 TRBJ1-2 TRBV28 - CASSLQGLNYGYTF
14 TRBJ2-7 TRBV10-1 - CASRPGTGANEQYF